This TCR beta chain was recorded in a study of CD8+CD57+ T cells in acquired aplastic anemia. Study at large: The sorted CD4+ and CD8+ cells yielded an average around 3.4 ug of DNA. Healthy donors had, on average, approximately 9.9 million reads for their CD4+ cells.

The study profiled TCR beta VDJ and CDR3 using genomic DNA as template. MiXCR was run by TCRdb on the reads, yielding one entry per CDR3 protein. The repertoire includes 400,000 to 450,000 distinct CDR3 sequences, 65% to 80% of them detected once, and 3.5% to 4.5% sits in the top ten. The CDR3 contains 13 residues. V lost 7 bases, J lost 6 bases, and 13 bases lay in between. Overall study results and limits: The CD8+ Simpson's diversity of patients and controls was not significantly different. Patients and controls shared about 27 CD8+ CDR3 sequences.

About this clonotype: Antigen specificity is unknown.

V usage is TRBV12-3 or TRBV12-4 and J usage is TRBJ2-1; D could derive from TRBD1 or TRBD2 (5 bases each). The receptor was isolated from a human donor in good health, serving as a control. The source material was sorted CD4+, CD8+, or CD8+CD57+ T cells (not recorded which) from PBMCs. This CDR3 is CASNLGTINEQFF. DNA for the CDR3: TGTGCCAGCAACCTCGGGACGATCAATGAGCAGTTCTTC.